These 12 T cell receptor beta chains came from one sample sequenced in a study of cytomegalovirus exposure and HLA in healthy donors. Sequencing used immunoSEQ multiplex PCR; TCRdb keeps in-frame clones, though not all of them. The sample holds 110,000 to 150,000 clones, roughly nine tenths seen once. Source material: PBMCs. The receptors here all came from a man younger than 35 in good health and CMV-seronegative.

The rearrangement uses TRBV19 and TRBJ2-5; D perhaps matches TRBD2 (6 bases). V gave up 4 bases and J gave up 5 bases, with 14 bases separating them. CDR1 and CDR2 from the germline V gene are LNHDA and SQIVND (reference sequence). There are 14 residues in the CDR3. CDR3 bases: TGTGCCAGTAGTAGAGCCGGGGGTAAGGAGACCCAGTACTTC. Translating gives CASSRAGGKETQYF.

J is TRBJ1-1 and V is TRBV18; TRBD1 might be the D (5 bases). The CDR3 is 15 residues long. CDR1 KGHSH and CDR2 LQKENI come from the germline V gene. The V end was cut by 6 bases, the J end by 4 bases, with 18 bases between. DNA of the CDR3: TGTGCCAGCTCCCCCCCGGCCAGGGCGAGCACTGAAGCTTTCTTT. This translates into CASSPPARASTEAFF.

The J gene is TRBJ2-7, the V gene TRBV6-6, with D unresolved. Germline CDR1 MNHNY, CDR2 SVGAGI (reference sequence). There are 13 residues in the CDR3. Trimming removed 3 bases from V and 3 bases from J, with 9 bases in between. In nucleotides, the CDR3 is TGTGCCAGCAGTTATGAGGAAAACTACGAGCAGTACTTC. Its protein is CASSYEENYEQYF.

The chain is built from TRBV15 and TRBJ2-1; D remains ambiguous. CDR1 is LNHNV, CDR2 YYDKDF, per germline (reference sequence). Between the trimmed V and J ends, which lost 0 bases and 6 bases, there was a span of 6 bases. The CDR3 is 13 residues long. This chain's CDR3 is CATSRDFFNEQFF. CDR3 nucleotides: TGTGCCACCAGCAGAGATTTCTTCAATGAGCAGTTCTTC.

This clone showed up just once. CDR3 DNA: TGTGCCAGCAGTTACTCGAACGATTGGAGCAATGAGCAGTTCTTC. This gives the protein CASSYSNDWSNEQFF. This chain links TRBV6-5 with TRBJ2-1; D unclear. From germline, CDR1 is MNHEY and CDR2 SVGAGI. With 0 bases removed from V and 6 bases from J, the gap between germline ends came to 12 bases. The CDR3 contains 15 residues.

The chain links TRBV6-1 to TRBJ2-3; 8 bases agree with TRBD2. Trimming at V came to 1 base and at J to 6 bases, leaving 6 bases not matched to a gene. Per the germline V gene, CDR1 is MNHNS and CDR2 is SASEGT. The CDR3 consists of 15 residues. This CDR3 is CASSEDGGASDTQYF. The DNA for the CDR3 is TGTGCCAGCAGTGAAGACGGGGGGGCCAGTGATACGCAGTATTTT.

CDR3 nucleotide sequence: TGTGCCAGCTCTTGGGGGGACAGGGCTTTCTTT. Its translation: CASSWGDRAFF. V and J are TRBV28 and TRBJ1-1, with 8 bases fitting TRBD1. This CDR3 spans 11 amino acids. CDR1 MDHEN and CDR2 SYDVKM come from the germline V gene. The V segment lost 8 bases and the J segment 11 bases; nucleotides outside the gene matches: 7.

The J gene is TRBJ2-7, the V gene TRBV15; D is perhaps TRBD2 (6 bases). The CDR3 totals 15 residues. The germline CDR1 and CDR2 sequences are LNHNV and YYDKDF (reference sequence). The V gene lost 5 bases and the J gene lost 6 bases, with 20 bases spanning the gap. CDR3 nucleotide sequence: TGTGCCACCAGCCGCCGCGGGGCTGGGATGCGCGAGCAGTACTTC. Protein: CATSRRGAGMREQYF.

The CDR3 DNA reads as TGTGCCAGCAGTCCGAGACAGGGGCTGAACACTGAAGCTTTCTTT. Encoded protein: CASSPRQGLNTEAFF. The chain has TRBV27 and TRBJ1-1, with 8 bases aligning to TRBD1. This CDR3 comprises 15 residues. With 5 bases clipped from V and 0 bases from J, the junction kept 5 bases outside the gene matches. Germline CDR1 and CDR2: MNHEY and SMNVEV (reference sequence).

The rearrangement uses TRBV28 and TRBJ2-7, with D tentatively TRBD1 (6 bases). V was clipped by 6 bases and J by 5 bases, with 14 bases between them. The CDR3 extends over 13 amino acids. Germline V gene data show CDR1 as MDHEN and CDR2 as SYDVKM. This CDR3 is CASRGTGLNEQYF. In DNA, the CDR3 is TGTGCCAGCAGGGGAACAGGGCTCAACGAGCAGTACTTC.

The rearrangement joins TRBV29-1 to TRBJ2-1; a possible D gene is TRBD1 (6 bases). V was shortened by 7 bases and J by 5 bases, with 18 bases between the two germline ends. This CDR3 has 14 residues. Germline CDR1 is SQVTM and CDR2 is ANQGSEA. The CDR3 here is CSASGTYFDNEQFF. CDR3 bases: TGCAGCGCCTCGGGGACATACTTCGACAATGAGCAGTTCTTC.

The chain links TRBV7-9 to TRBJ2-2; D gene ambiguous. The V gene's germline CDR1 is SEHNR and CDR2 FQNEAQ (reference sequence). V was trimmed by 1 base and J by 1 base, leaving 13 bases between them. The CDR3 loop spans 17 amino acids. For the CDR3, the DNA is TGTGCCAGCAGCTTAGAGTACCAGTTTGAGAACACCGGGGAGCTGTTTTTT. Protein sequence: CASSLEYQFENTGELFF.